This T cell receptor beta chain stems from a study of blood T cell repertoires in COVID-19. Study details: COVID-19 samples, acute and convalescent, were from the United States, Italy and Spain. PBMCs, B-cell-depleted T cells, or T cells were the source of the cDNA or gDNA that made up the material.

Turning to this clone: A read error may produce the germline difference seen at one junction end.

For recovered donors of Cohort 3, there were two negative PCRs, clearance, or symptom resolution. The CDR3 extends over 15 amino acids. Germline V CDR1 and CDR2: SGDLS, YYNGEE. In the original analysis: Amplification with reference gene primers provided the estimates of nucleated cell counts. Generated by immunoSEQ multiplex PCR, the TCRdb table keeps only in-frame clones and is missing some. V and J calls and clone size are those listed in that table; D and trimming were worked out from the DNA. The sample holds about 200,000 clones; around four fifths are singletons and the top ten take about 10%. Sequencing used PBMCs or T cells enriched from blood (not recorded which). The rearrangement joins TRBV9 to TRBJ1-2; D perhaps matches TRBD1 (5 bases). The receptor was isolated from a man aged 40-49 years who had recovered from COVID-19. The CDR3 bases are TGTGCCAGCAGCGTAGGAAGGGAGGGGAACTATGACTACACCTTC. Its translation: CASSVGREGNYDYTF.